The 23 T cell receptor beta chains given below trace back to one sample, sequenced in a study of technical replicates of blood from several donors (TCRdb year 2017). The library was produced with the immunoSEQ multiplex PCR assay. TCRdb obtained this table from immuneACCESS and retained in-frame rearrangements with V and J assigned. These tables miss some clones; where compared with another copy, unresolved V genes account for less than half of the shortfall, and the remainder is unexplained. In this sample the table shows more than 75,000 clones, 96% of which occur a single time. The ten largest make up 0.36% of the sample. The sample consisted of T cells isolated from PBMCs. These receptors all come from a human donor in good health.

The CDR3, as DNA: TGTGCCAGCAGTTATCTGACAGGGAACTATGGCTACACCTTC. It specifies CASSYLTGNYGYTF. The chain is built from TRBV6-5 and TRBJ1-2; TRBD1 aligns across 7 bases. Germline-derived CDR1 and CDR2 are MNHEY and SVGAGI. The CDR3 has 14 residues. The V and J ends lost 3 bases and 2 bases, in that order; junction bases with no gene match: 3.

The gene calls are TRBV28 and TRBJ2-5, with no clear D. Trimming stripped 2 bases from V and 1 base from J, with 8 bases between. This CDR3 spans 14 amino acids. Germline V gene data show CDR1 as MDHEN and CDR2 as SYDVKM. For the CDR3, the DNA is TGTGCCAGCAGTTTAGTGACACTCCAAGAGACCCAGTACTTC. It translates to CASSLVTLQETQYF. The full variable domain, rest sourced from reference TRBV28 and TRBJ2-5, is DVKVTQSSRYLVKRTGEKVFLECVQDMDHENMFWYRQDPGLGLRLIYFSYDVKMKEKGDIPEGYSVSREKKERFSLILESASTNQTSMYLCASSLVTLQETQYFGPGTRLLVL.

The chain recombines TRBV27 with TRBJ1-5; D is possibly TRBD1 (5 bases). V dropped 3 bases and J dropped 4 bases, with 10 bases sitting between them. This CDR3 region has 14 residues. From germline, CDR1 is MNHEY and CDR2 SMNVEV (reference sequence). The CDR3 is CASSLAGGNQPQHF. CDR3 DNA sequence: TGTGCCAGCAGTTTGGCGGGGGGTAATCAGCCCCAGCATTTT.

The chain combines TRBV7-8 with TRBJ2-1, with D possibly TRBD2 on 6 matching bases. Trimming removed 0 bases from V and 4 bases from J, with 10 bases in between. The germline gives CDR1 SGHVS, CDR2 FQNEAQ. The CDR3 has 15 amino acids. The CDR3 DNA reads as TGTGCCAGCAGCTTAGCCCGGGGGTCGTACAATGAGCAGTTCTTC. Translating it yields CASSLARGSYNEQFF.

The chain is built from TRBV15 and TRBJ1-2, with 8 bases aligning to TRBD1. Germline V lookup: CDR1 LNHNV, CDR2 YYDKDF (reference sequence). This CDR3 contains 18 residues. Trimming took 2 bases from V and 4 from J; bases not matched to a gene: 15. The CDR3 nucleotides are TGTGCCACCAGCAGACCCGCTGTATTGGACAGGGAGCTCTATGGCTACACCTTC. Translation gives CATSRPAVLDRELYGYTF. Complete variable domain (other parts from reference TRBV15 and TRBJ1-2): DAMVIQNPRYQVTQFGKPVTLSCSQTLNHNVMYWYQQKSSQAPKLLFHYYDKDFNNEADTPDNFQSRRPNTSFCFLDIRSPGLGDTAMYLCATSRPAVLDRELYGYTFGSGTRLTVV.

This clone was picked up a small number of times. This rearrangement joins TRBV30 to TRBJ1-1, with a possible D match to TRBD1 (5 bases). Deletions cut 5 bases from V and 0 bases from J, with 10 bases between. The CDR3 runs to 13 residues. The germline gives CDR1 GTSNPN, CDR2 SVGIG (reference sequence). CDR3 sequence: CAWQDTLNTEAFF. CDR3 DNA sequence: TGTGCCTGGCAGGACACCCTGAACACTGAAGCTTTCTTT.

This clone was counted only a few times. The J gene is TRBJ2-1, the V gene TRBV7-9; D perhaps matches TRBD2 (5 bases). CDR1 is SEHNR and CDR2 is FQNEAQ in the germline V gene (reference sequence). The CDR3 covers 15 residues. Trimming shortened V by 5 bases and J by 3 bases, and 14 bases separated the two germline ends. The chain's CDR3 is CASSPGPGGYNEQFF. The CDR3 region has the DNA TGTGCCAGCAGCCCAGGCCCCGGAGGCTACAATGAGCAGTTCTTC.

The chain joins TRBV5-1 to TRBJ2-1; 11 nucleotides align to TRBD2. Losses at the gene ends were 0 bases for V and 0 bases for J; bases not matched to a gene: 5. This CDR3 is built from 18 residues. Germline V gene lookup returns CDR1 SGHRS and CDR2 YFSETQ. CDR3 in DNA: TGCGCCAGCAGCTTGGAGGCTAGCGGGAGGAGCTCCTACAATGAGCAGTTCTTC. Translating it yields CASSLEASGRSSYNEQFF.

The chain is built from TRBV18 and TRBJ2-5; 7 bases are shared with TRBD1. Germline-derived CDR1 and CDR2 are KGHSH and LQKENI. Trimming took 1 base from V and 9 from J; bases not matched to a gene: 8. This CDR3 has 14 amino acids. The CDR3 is CASSPQDGTVPQYF. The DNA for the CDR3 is TGTGCCAGCTCACCACAGGACGGGACAGTGCCCCAGTACTTC.

The CDR3 sequence is CASSLFTRGEAFF. CDR3 nucleotides: TGTGCCAGCAGCTTATTCACTCGAGGGGAAGCTTTCTTT. The chain uses TRBV7-8 and TRBJ1-1; D remains ambiguous. The length of the CDR3 is 13 residues. Germline loops: CDR1 SGHVS, CDR2 FQNEAQ. V dropped 2 bases and J dropped 8 bases, with 12 bases sitting between them.

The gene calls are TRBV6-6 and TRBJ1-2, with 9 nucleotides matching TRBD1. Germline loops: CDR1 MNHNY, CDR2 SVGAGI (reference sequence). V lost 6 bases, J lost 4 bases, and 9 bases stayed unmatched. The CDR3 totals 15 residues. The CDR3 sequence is CASRHRDRVTYGYTF. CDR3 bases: TGTGCCAGCAGACATCGGGACAGGGTAACCTATGGCTACACCTTC.

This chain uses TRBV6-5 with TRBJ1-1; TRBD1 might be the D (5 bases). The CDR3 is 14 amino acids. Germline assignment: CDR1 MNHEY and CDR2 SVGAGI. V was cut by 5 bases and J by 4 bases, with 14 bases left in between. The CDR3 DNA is TGTGCCAGCAGTCCAAACAGGCCGAGCACTGAAGCTTTCTTT. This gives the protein CASSPNRPSTEAFF.

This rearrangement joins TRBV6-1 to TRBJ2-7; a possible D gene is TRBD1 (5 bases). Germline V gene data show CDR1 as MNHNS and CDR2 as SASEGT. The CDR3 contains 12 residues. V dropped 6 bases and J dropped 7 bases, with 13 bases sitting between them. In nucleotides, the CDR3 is TGTGCCAGCAGCCTTAACAGGCCGGAGCAGTACTTC. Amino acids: CASSLNRPEQYF.

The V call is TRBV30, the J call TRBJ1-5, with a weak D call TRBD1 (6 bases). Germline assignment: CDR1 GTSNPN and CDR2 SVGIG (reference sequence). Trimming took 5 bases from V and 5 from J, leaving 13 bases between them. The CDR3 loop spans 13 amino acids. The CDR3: CAWASHRDQPQHF. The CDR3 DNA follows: TGTGCCTGGGCCTCCCACAGGGATCAGCCCCAGCATTTT.

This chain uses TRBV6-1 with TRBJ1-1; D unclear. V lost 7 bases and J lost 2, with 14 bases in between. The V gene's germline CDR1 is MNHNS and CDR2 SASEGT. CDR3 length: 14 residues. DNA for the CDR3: TGTGCCAGCACTTTAACAGAGACAAACACTGAAGCTTTCTTT. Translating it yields CASTLTETNTEAFF.

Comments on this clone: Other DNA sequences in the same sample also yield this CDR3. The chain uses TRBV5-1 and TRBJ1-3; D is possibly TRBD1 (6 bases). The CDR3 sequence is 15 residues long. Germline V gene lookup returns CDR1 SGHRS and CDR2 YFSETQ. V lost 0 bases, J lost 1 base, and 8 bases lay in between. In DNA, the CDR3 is TGCGCCAGCAGCTTGGCCAGGGGTTCTGGAAACACCATATATTTT. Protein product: CASSLARGSGNTIYF. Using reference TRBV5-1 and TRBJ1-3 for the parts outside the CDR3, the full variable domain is KAGVTQTPRYLIKTRGQQVTLSCSPISGHRSVSWYQQTPGQGLQFLFEYFSETQRNKGNFPGRFSGRQFSNSRSEMNVSTLELGDSALYLCASSLARGSGNTIYFGEGSWLTVV.

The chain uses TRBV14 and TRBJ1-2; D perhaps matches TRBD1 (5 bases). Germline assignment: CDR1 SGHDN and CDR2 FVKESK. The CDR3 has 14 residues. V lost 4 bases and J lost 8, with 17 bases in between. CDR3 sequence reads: CASSPTRQGVGYTF. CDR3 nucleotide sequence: TGTGCCAGCAGCCCGACCCGACAAGGGGTGGGCTACACCTTC.

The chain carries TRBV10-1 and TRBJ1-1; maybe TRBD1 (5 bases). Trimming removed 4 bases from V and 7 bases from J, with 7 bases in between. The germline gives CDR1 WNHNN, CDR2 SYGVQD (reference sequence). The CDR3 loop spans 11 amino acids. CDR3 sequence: CASSVGGEAFF. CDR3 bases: TGCGCCAGCAGTGTCGGGGGTGAAGCTTTCTTT.

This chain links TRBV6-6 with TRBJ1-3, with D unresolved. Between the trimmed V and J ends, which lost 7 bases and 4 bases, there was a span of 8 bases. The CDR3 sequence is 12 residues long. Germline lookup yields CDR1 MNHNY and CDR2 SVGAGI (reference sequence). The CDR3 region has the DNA TGTGCCAGCAAACTAGAGGGAAACACCATATATTTT. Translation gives CASKLEGNTIYF.

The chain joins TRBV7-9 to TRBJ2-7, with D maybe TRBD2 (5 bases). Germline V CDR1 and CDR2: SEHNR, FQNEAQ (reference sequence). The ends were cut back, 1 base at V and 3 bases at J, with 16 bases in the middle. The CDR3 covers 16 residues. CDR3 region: CASSLGGVGPFYEQYF. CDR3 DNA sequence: TGTGCCAGCAGCTTAGGGGGAGTCGGACCCTTCTACGAGCAGTACTTC. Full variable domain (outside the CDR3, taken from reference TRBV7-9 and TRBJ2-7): DTGVSQNPRHKITKRGQNVTFRCDPISEHNRLYWYRQTLGQGPEFLTYFQNEAQLEKSRLLSDRFSAERPKGSFSTLEIQRTEQGDSAMYLCASSLGGVGPFYEQYFGPGTRLTVT.

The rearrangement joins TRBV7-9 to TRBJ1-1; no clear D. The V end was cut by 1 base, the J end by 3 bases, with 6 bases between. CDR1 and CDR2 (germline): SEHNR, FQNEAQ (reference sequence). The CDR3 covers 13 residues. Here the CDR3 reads CASSLDTDTEAFF. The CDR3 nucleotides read TGTGCCAGCAGCTTAGACACAGACACTGAAGCTTTCTTT. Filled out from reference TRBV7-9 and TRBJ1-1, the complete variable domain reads DTGVSQNPRHKITKRGQNVTFRCDPISEHNRLYWYRQTLGQGPEFLTYFQNEAQLEKSRLLSDRFSAERPKGSFSTLEIQRTEQGDSAMYLCASSLDTDTEAFFGQGTRLTVV.

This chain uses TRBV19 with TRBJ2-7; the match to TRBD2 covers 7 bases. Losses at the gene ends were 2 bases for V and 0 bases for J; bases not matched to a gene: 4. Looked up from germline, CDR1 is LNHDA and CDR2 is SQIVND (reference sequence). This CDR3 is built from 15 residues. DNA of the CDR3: TGTGCCAGTAGTATACTGGCGGGAGACTCCTACGAGCAGTACTTC. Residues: CASSILAGDSYEQYF.

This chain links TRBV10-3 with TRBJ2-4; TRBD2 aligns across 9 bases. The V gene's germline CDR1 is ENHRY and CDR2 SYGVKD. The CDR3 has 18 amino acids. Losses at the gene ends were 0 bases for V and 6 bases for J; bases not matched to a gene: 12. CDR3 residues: CAISESWGGRGTSNIQYF. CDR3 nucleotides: TGTGCCATCAGTGAGTCGTGGGGCGGGAGGGGAACGTCAAACATTCAGTACTTC.